A few counts support the clone carrying this TCR beta chain. No antigen is known for it. TCRdb itself ran the 5' RACE reads through MiXCR, one entry per CDR3 protein. The data hold about 890,000 distinct CDR3 sequences, with approximately 13% observed a single time. The sample comes from a study of identical twins. Study-wide findings and caveats: For cord blood, abundant beta clonotypes had fewer insertions, unlike memory repertoires, which showed none.

Trimming shortened V by 7 bases and J by 6 bases, and 17 bases separated the two germline ends. CDR3 size: 13 residues. Germline V CDR1 and CDR2: DFQATT, SNEGSKA (reference sequence). No donor was unhealthy or non-Caucasian. These records were also assigned to another study, of yellow fever vaccine responses in identical twins.

The specimen sequenced was PBMCs. This clonotype originated in a woman between 18 and 29 years old in good health. This rearrangement joins TRBV20-1 to TRBJ2-3; D is possibly TRBD2 (6 bases). The CDR3 region is CSGSGGMRDTQYF. The CDR3 bases are TGCAGTGGTTCTGGCGGGATGAGGGATACGCAGTATTTT.